A single sample gave rise to the 6 T cell receptor beta chains below, sequenced in a study of blood T cell repertoires in COVID-19. Using immunoSEQ multiplex PCR, the repertoire was profiled, and TCRdb retains in-frame clones only, with some absent. The table includes a few hundred thousand clones, roughly 90% detected once. Source material: peripheral blood. The receptors were sampled from a human donor in a cohort sampled during active COVID-19.

CDR3 sequence (DNA): TGTGCCAGCAGCGTATTCTTACTAGCGGGGGGCCCAGATACGCAGTATTTT. Translating it yields CASSVFLLAGGPDTQYF. The V and J genes are TRBV9 and TRBJ2-3; 12 positions agree with TRBD2. V gave up 1 base and J gave up 4 bases; unmatched junction bases: 7. Germline V CDR1 and CDR2: SGDLS, YYNGEE. The CDR3 consists of 17 residues. The full variable domain, its missing parts supplied by reference TRBV9 and TRBJ2-3, is DSGVTQTPKHLITATGQRVTLRCSPRSGDLSVYWYQQSLDQGLQFLIQYYNGEERAKGNILERFSAQQFPDLHSELNLSSLELGDSALYFCASSVFLLAGGPDTQYFGPGTRLTVL.

The chain links TRBV18 to TRBJ1-3, with TRBD1 as a possible D gene (5 bases). Looked up from germline, CDR1 is KGHSH and CDR2 is LQKENI. V lost 2 bases to trimming and J lost 0 bases, with 11 bases between them. The CDR3 runs to 16 residues. CDR3 region: CASSPGAESSGNTIYF. In DNA form, the CDR3 reads TGTGCCAGCTCACCAGGGGCGGAGAGCTCTGGAAACACCATATATTTT.

The chain carries TRBV6-1 and TRBJ2-1; maybe TRBD1 (5 bases). V shed 3 bases and J shed 7 bases, with 25 bases lying between them. Germline CDR1 is MNHNS and CDR2 is SASEGT. The CDR3 is 18 amino acids. The DNA for the CDR3 is TGTGCCAGCAGTGACCTTCCGGCGAGCCTAACTGGGGCAAATGAGCAGTTCTTC. Translated, it gives CASSDLPASLTGANEQFF.

This clone appeared once. This chain uses TRBV3-1 (or the pseudogene TRBV3-2) with TRBJ2-2, with D perhaps TRBD2 (6 bases). Trimming removed 0 bases at V and 6 bases at J, with 17 bases between. Germline CDR1 and CDR2: LGHDT and YNNKEL (reference sequence). The CDR3 has 17 residues. The CDR3 nucleotides are TGTGCCAGCAGCCAAGATTCCAGGGAGGTGTTGGCCGGGGAGCTGTTTTTT. Its protein is CASSQDSREVLAGELFF.

The CDR3 reads CASSYEGLPYEQYF. CDR3 DNA sequence: TGTGCCAGCAGTTACGAGGGTTTACCCTACGAGCAGTACTTC. This chain uses TRBV6-5 with TRBJ2-7; TRBD2 might be the D (5 bases). Germline values: CDR1 MNHEY, CDR2 SVGAGI. The CDR3 length is 14 residues. V was pared by 2 bases and J by 2 bases, with 10 bases between.

This rearrangement joins TRBV10-3 to TRBJ1-1; 8 bases match TRBD1. The V gene end was trimmed by 6 bases and the J gene end by 0 bases; junction bases not matched to a gene: 6. Germline lookup yields CDR1 ENHRY and CDR2 SYGVKD. The CDR3 contains 15 residues. The CDR3 reads CAIRTGGGVNTEAFF. The CDR3 coding sequence is TGTGCCATCAGAACAGGGGGAGGCGTGAACACTGAAGCTTTCTTT.